This T cell receptor beta chain was retrieved from a study of blood T cell repertoires in COVID-19. Study summary: Donors in the United States, Italy and Spain gave samples during acute or convalescent COVID-19.

Original methodology: Amplification with reference gene primers provided the estimates of nucleated cell counts. The table came from immunoSEQ multiplex PCR; TCRdb's copy has only in-frame clones and leaves some out. The V and J calls and clone size are taken from that table; D and trimming were inferred from the DNA. The sample yields about 50,000 clones, about 82% seen once. J was trimmed by 7 bases and V by 6 bases; bases with no gene match: 8. Germline V gene data show CDR1 as SQVTM and CDR2 as ANQGSEA. The CDR3 totals 13 residues. This TCR derives from a human donor in a cohort sampled during active COVID-19. Sequenced: peripheral blood. The rearrangement uses TRBV29-1 and TRBJ1-5; 8 nucleotides match TRBD1. DNA for the CDR3: TGCAGCGTCCTGGACAGGGTGGGCCAGCCCCAGCATTTT. It codes for CSVLDRVGQPQHF.